This TCR beta chain is from a study of shared clonotypes between healthy human individuals. Libraries were prepared by immunoSEQ multiplex PCR; TCRdb keeps only in-frame clonotypes and omits some of them. The sample holds around 620,000 clones, about 95% seen once. Germline-derived CDR1 and CDR2 are MNHEY and SMNVEV (reference sequence). The CDR3 is 15 amino acids. With 5 bases clipped from V and 2 bases from J, the junction kept 7 bases outside the gene matches. Findings and caveats of the study: Lower generation probabilities were found for non-shared clonotypes than for those shared by all four donors.

The naive CD8 population came from CD45RO-negative cells selected for CCR7, without terminally differentiated effector memory CD45RA+ cells. Each donor was a Caucasian adult residing in Nashville, Tennessee. Only one count was recorded for this clone. Its matching antigen is unknown. The clonotype comes from a woman aged 30 to 39 in good health. The chain employs TRBV27 and TRBJ2-5; the match to TRBD2 covers 8 bases. Specimen: naive CD8+ T cells sorted from blood. CDR3 sequence: CASSISGNPQETQYF. The CDR3, as DNA: TGTGCCAGCAGTATTAGCGGGAATCCGCAAGAGACCCAGTACTTC.